These T cell receptor beta chains were read from a single sample in a study of control samples from healthy donors and cancer patients. Method: immunoSEQ multiplex PCR; TCRdb's copy keeps in-frame clones and lacks some. The data show some 160,000 clones, about nine tenths seen once. The specimen was blood. The receptors were gathered from a man aged 25-45 years in good health. Each CDR3 is given with its conserved first and last residue. Fields, in order: CDR3 length, clone size, V gene, D gene, J gene, CDR3 protein, CDR3 DNA. D genes are given only for firm matches. Clone sizes are given selectively: once, few, many, or a class where the clone is expanded.

13	-	TRBV25-1	-	TRBJ2-5	CASSEGASWTQYF	TGTGCCAGCAGTGAAGGAGCTTCGTGGACCCAGTACTTC
15	-	TRBV5-4	TRBD2	TRBJ2-7	CASQPPASGPGEQYF	TGTGCCAGCCAACCCCCGGCTAGCGGGCCTGGGGAGCAGTACTTC
12	-	TRBV6-1	-	TRBJ1-5	CASSEGGQPQHF	TGTGCCAGCAGTGAAGGCGGGCAGCCCCAGCATTTT
15	-	TRBV7-2	TRBD1	TRBJ2-4	CASSLGGTGVDIQYF	TGTGCCAGCAGCTTAGGAGGGACAGGGGTAGACATTCAGTACTTC
14	-	TRBV9	-	TRBJ2-5	CASSVGGGTETQYF	TGTGCCAGCAGCGTAGGTGGGGGTACGGAGACCCAGTACTTC
14	-	TRBV4-3	-	TRBJ2-7	CASSQDRGSYEQYF	TGCGCCAGCAGCCAAGATCGGGGCAGCTACGAGCAGTACTTC
16	-	TRBV25-1	-	TRBJ2-7	CASSDSAQGPAYEQYF	TGTGCCAGCAGTGATTCCGCCCAGGGGCCGGCCTACGAGCAGTACTTC
16	few	TRBV4-3	TRBD2	TRBJ2-5	CASSQAVSGRAETQYF	TGCGCCAGCAGCCAAGCAGTTAGCGGGAGAGCCGAGACCCAGTACTTC
16	-	TRBV30	-	TRBJ1-4	CAWSVPGLSGWVKLFF	TGTGCCTGGAGTGTACCTGGTTTGTCAGGCTGGGTGAAACTGTTTTTT
14	-	TRBV6-2/TRBV6-3	-	TRBJ1-5	CASSSPGDSQPQHF	TGTGCCAGCAGCTCCCCAGGGGATAGTCAGCCCCAGCATTTT
16	-	TRBV18	TRBD2	TRBJ2-3	CASSQLAGSSTDTQYF	TGTGCCAGCTCACAGTTAGCGGGCTCTAGCACAGATACGCAGTATTTT
14	-	TRBV7-9	TRBD1	TRBJ2-3	CASSLGTGADTQYF	TGTGCCAGCAGCTTAGGGACAGGGGCAGATACGCAGTATTTT
15	-	TRBV27	-	TRBJ2-1	CASKKDGSSYNEQFF	TGTGCCAGCAAGAAAGACGGAAGCTCCTACAATGAGCAGTTCTTC
14	-	TRBV11-3	-	TRBJ2-2	CASSLQGNTGELFF	TGTGCCAGCAGCCTACAGGGGAACACCGGGGAGCTGTTTTTT
15	once	TRBV5-1	-	TRBJ1-4	CASSHEPQGNEKLFF	TGCGCCAGCAGCCACGAACCGCAGGGGAATGAAAAACTGTTTTTT
15	-	TRBV5-1	TRBD1	TRBJ2-2	CASSLGPGGTGELFF	TGCGCCAGCAGCTTGGGGCCAGGGGGAACCGGGGAGCTGTTTTTT
14	-	TRBV6-6	-	TRBJ2-1	CASSTSSSGNEQFF	TGTGCCAGCAGTACCTCCAGCTCCGGAAATGAGCAGTTCTTC
14	-	TRBV7-8	TRBD1	TRBJ1-6	CASSPGQDNSPLHF	TGTGCCAGCAGCCCGGGACAGGATAATTCACCCCTCCACTTT
14	-	TRBV29-1	TRBD2	TRBJ2-1	CSVERTSGYNEQFF	TGCAGCGTTGAGCGGACTAGCGGTTACAATGAGCAGTTCTTC
15	-	TRBV2	TRBD2	TRBJ2-1	CASSELAGAYNEQFF	TGTGCCAGCAGTGAACTAGCGGGGGCCTACAATGAGCAGTTCTTC
13	-	TRBV11-2	TRBD1	TRBJ2-2	CASSFQGAGELFF	TGTGCCAGCAGCTTTCAGGGGGCCGGGGAGCTGTTTTTT
15	-	TRBV7-2	-	TRBJ2-2	CASRAGTLNTGELFF	TGTGCCAGCAGAGCCGGGACTTTGAACACCGGGGAGCTGTTTTTT
13	-	TRBV25-1	-	TRBJ1-1	CASPEDRNTEAFF	TGTGCCAGCCCTGAGGACAGAAACACTGAAGCTTTCTTT
15	-	TRBV6-1	-	TRBJ1-2	CASSEVGLRIYGYTF	TGTGCCAGCAGTGAAGTTGGACTGAGAATCTATGGCTACACCTTC
14	-	TRBV5-1	-	TRBJ2-3	CASSLSQAGDTQYF	TGCGCCAGCAGCTTGTCCCAGGCAGGAGATACGCAGTATTTT
14	-	TRBV10-3	-	TRBJ1-2	CATKDIRQEVGYTF	TGTGCCACCAAAGATATACGACAGGAGGTCGGCTACACCTTC
17	-	TRBV4-1	TRBD1	TRBJ2-7	CASSQSQGTAAQYEQYF	TGCGCCAGCAGCCAGTCCCAAGGGACAGCGGCCCAGTACGAGCAGTACTTC
13	-	TRBV6-5	TRBD1	TRBJ2-5	CASSRGLGETQYF	TGTGCCAGCAGCAGGGGGTTAGGAGAGACCCAGTACTTC
16	-	TRBV5-1	TRBD2	TRBJ2-3	CASSLTTSGITDTQYF	TGCGCCAGCAGCTTGACGACTAGCGGGATCACAGATACGCAGTATTTT